These 8 T cell receptor beta chains were all obtained from the same sample, sequenced in a study of cytomegalovirus exposure and HLA in healthy donors. The PCR made use of 60 Vbeta and 13 Jbeta primers. The repertoire was sequenced with immunoSEQ multiplex PCR; TCRdb's copy has only in-frame clones and lacks some. The sample lists some 120,000 clones, about four fifths occurring once. Material: PBMCs. These receptors were collected from a woman aged 40 to 55 in good health and CMV-seropositive.

The gene calls are TRBV6-1 and TRBJ2-5; tentative D call: TRBD2 (5 bases). The V end was cut by 8 bases, the J end by 5 bases, with 18 bases between. The CDR3 is 14 amino acids. CDR1 is MNHNS and CDR2 is SASEGT in the germline V gene. This chain's CDR3 is CASSGGFGLETQYF. CDR3 sequence (DNA): TGTGCCAGCTCGGGCGGGTTCGGTTTGGAGACCCAGTACTTC.

The V call is TRBV5-4, the J call TRBJ1-1, with a tentative D call TRBD1 (6 bases). This CDR3 has 15 residues. Trimming pared 2 bases from V and 0 bases from J, leaving 11 bases between. The germline gives CDR1 SGHNT, CDR2 YYREEE (reference sequence). The DNA for the CDR3 is TGTGCCAGCAGCTTACAGGGCCAGATGAACACTGAAGCTTTCTTT. This gives the protein CASSLQGQMNTEAFF.

Only one count was recorded for this clone. The junction shows a germline mismatch at one end, possibly a read error. The chain employs TRBV7-9 and TRBJ2-2; D tentatively fits TRBD1 or TRBD2 (5 bases each). Looked up from germline, CDR1 is SEHNR and CDR2 is FQNEAQ (reference sequence). The CDR3 is 13 amino acids. In nucleotides, the CDR3 is TGTTCCAGCAGCTTAGAGGGGCCCGGGGAGCTGTTTTTT. Its protein is CSSSLEGPGELFF.

This chain links TRBV28 with TRBJ2-1; the match to TRBD2 covers 11 bases. This CDR3 region has 15 residues. V shed 9 bases and J 4 bases; nucleotides not matched to a gene: 8. The germline CDR1 and CDR2 sequences are MDHEN and SYDVKM. CDR3 in amino acids: CASNGLAGGYNEQFF. DNA for the CDR3: TGTGCCAGTAACGGACTAGCGGGTGGGTACAATGAGCAGTTCTTC. Looking up the rest from reference TRBV28 and TRBJ2-1 gives the full variable domain: DVKVTQSSRYLVKRTGEKVFLECVQDMDHENMFWYRQDPGLGLRLIYFSYDVKMKEKGDIPEGYSVSREKKERFSLILESASTNQTSMYLCASNGLAGGYNEQFFGPGTRLTVL.

V and J are TRBV15 and TRBJ2-1; TRBD2 is a possible D gene (6 bases). Trimming stripped 1 base from V and 1 base from J, with 11 bases between. Germline V gene lookup returns CDR1 LNHNV and CDR2 YYDKDF (reference sequence). This CDR3 comprises 16 residues. This chain's CDR3 is CATSRVPGESYNEQFF. The DNA of the CDR3 is TGTGCCACCAGCAGAGTTCCGGGAGAGTCCTACAATGAGCAGTTCTTC.

This clone has a single count. This chain connects TRBV28 to TRBJ1-4; 8 nucleotides align to TRBD1. This CDR3 is 15 amino acids long. The V and J ends lost 6 bases and 1 base, in that order; junction bases with no gene match: 4. The germline V gene encodes CDR1 MDHEN and CDR2 SYDVKM. CDR3 residues: CASRPGQGTNEKLFF. The DNA of the CDR3 is TGTGCCAGCAGGCCCGGACAGGGAACTAATGAAAAACTGTTTTTT.

The gene calls are TRBV28 and TRBJ2-1; 7 bases are a match to TRBD1. The CDR3 has 15 residues. Germline V gene sequence: CDR1 MDHEN, CDR2 SYDVKM. V lost 3 bases, J lost 6 bases, and 8 bases stayed unmatched. CDR3 protein: CASSLVGGFGNEQFF. CDR3 bases: TGTGCCAGCAGTTTGGTAGGGGGCTTCGGCAATGAGCAGTTCTTC.

The chain carries TRBV6-5 and TRBJ2-7, with TRBD2 identical over 11 bases. J was trimmed by 6 bases and V by 2 bases; bases with no gene match: 9. The CDR3 covers 16 residues. Germline V lookup: CDR1 MNHEY, CDR2 SVGAGI. The CDR3 loop is CASSYPTSGSRSEQYF. The CDR3 DNA follows: TGTGCCAGCAGTTACCCCACTAGCGGGAGTAGGTCCGAGCAGTACTTC.